Listed here are 15 T cell receptor beta chains from one sample, sequenced in a study of CXCR3-negative and CXCR3-positive naive CD8 T cells. The libraries of TRB cDNA were constructed through 5' RACE using UMI labels. TCRdb re-called the 5' RACE reads, yielding one record per CDR3 amino acid sequence without DNA. This sample's table reports about 130,000 distinct CDR3 sequences. Sequences were obtained from naive CXCR3- CD8+ T cells from blood. The sample's subset: CD45RO-CCR7+CD27+CD95- naive CD8+ T cells lacking CXCR3 (TNR3-). All receptors come from a human donor in good health. Some clones in this sample may be carry-over from other donors' samples.

The rearrangement uses TRBV15 and TRBJ2-1; TCRdb proposes TRBD2, but this gene call is untestable without DNA. Per germline, CDR1 LNHNV and CDR2 YYDKDF (reference sequence). This CDR3 contains 14 residues. CDR3 in amino acids: CATSIRGRPNEQFF.

The rearrangement links TRBV14 to TRBJ1-2. The CDR3 covers 13 residues. CDR1 and CDR2 (germline): SGHDN, FVKESK. The CDR3 sequence is CASSQDSSYGYTF.

The chain couples TRBV29-1 to TRBJ2-7; TCRdb reports TRBD1, a call that lacks DNA to check it against. Germline V lookup: CDR1 SQVTM, CDR2 ANQGSEA. CDR3 length: 13 residues. CDR3 sequence reads: CSVWYRGGYEQYF.

The chain uses TRBV6-5 and TRBJ2-1; TCRdb calls TRBD2, which cannot be checked without DNA. Germline V gene data show CDR1 as MNHEY and CDR2 as SVGAGI. This CDR3 is built from 18 residues. CDR3 residues: CASSPRTSSSVLYNEQFF.

The chain couples TRBV12-3 or TRBV12-4 to TRBJ1-1; TCRdb lists TRBD1, though no DNA is available to test this call. The CDR3 is 13 amino acids. CDR3 residues: CASRSGGWAEAFF.

The chain has TRBV7-9 and TRBJ2-1; lacking DNA, the TRBD2 call made by TCRdb goes unchecked. Germline CDR1 SEHNR, CDR2 FQNEAQ (reference sequence). The CDR3 is 17 residues long. The CDR3 sequence is CASSPRSPAGVSTEQFF. Full variable domain (remainder filled in from reference TRBV7-9 and TRBJ2-1): DTGVSQNPRHKITKRGQNVTFRCDPISEHNRLYWYRQTLGQGPEFLTYFQNEAQLEKSRLLSDRFSAERPKGSFSTLEIQRTEQGDSAMYLCASSPRSPAGVSTEQFFGPGTRLTVL.

The chain carries TRBV12-3 or TRBV12-4 and TRBJ2-2. The CDR3 is 13 residues long. CDR3 residues: CASSFSETGELFF.

The chain links TRBV20-1 to TRBJ2-5; TCRdb outputs TRBD1, but without DNA this stays unchecked. This CDR3 has 15 residues. The germline V gene encodes CDR1 DFQATT and CDR2 SNEGSKA (reference sequence). CDR3 residues: CSARWTARPQETQYF.

The V call is TRBV4-1, the J call TRBJ1-2; without DNA, the TCRdb call of TRBD1 cannot be checked. The CDR3 is 13 amino acids. Germline V gene lookup returns CDR1 MGHRA and CDR2 YSYEKL. CDR3 in amino acids: CASSQGQGYGYTF.

V gene TRBV5-1 combines with J gene TRBJ2-7. CDR1 is SGHRS, CDR2 YFSETQ, per germline. CDR3 length: 16 amino acids. The CDR3 reads CASSWPDGVSTYEQYF. Together with reference TRBV5-1 and TRBJ2-7, the CDR3 gives the full variable domain: KAGVTQTPRYLIKTRGQQVTLSCSPISGHRSVSWYQQTPGQGLQFLFEYFSETQRNKGNFPGRFSGRQFSNSRSEMNVSTLELGDSALYLCASSWPDGVSTYEQYFGPGTRLTVT.

This chain uses TRBV13 with TRBJ2-1. This CDR3 has 13 amino acids. Germline V gives CDR1 PRHDT, CDR2 FYEKMQ (reference sequence). CDR3 sequence: CASRLARMNEQFF.

The CDR3 is CASSPQSAGAPEQYF. The rearrangement uses TRBV5-1 and TRBJ2-7; as DNA is missing, the TRBD1 call by TCRdb cannot be tested. The CDR3 consists of 15 residues. CDR1 and CDR2 from the germline V gene are SGHRS and YFSETQ.

The chain carries TRBV28 and TRBJ2-7. Germline V gives CDR1 MDHEN, CDR2 SYDVKM. This CDR3 comprises 12 residues. Here the CDR3 reads CASREDLREQYF.

The chain has TRBV5-1 and TRBJ2-7; there is no DNA to check the TCRdb D call of TRBD1. The CDR3 covers 14 residues. CDR1 and CDR2 from the germline V gene are SGHRS and YFSETQ. The CDR3 loop reads CASSLGGRWGEQYF.

The rearrangement links TRBV12-3 or TRBV12-4 to TRBJ2-7; TCRdb's D call of TRBD2 is untestable without DNA. This CDR3 is built from 18 residues. The CDR3 here is CASSLSVLGTESSYEQYF.